These 21 T cell receptor beta chains were sequenced from one sample in a study of OX40 agonist ivuxolimab in advanced cancers. The table came from immunoSEQ multiplex PCR; TCRdb's copy has only in-frame clones and leaves some out. The repertoire holds approximately 94,000 clones, with approximately 90% as singletons. The starting material was CD4+ or CD8+ T cells sorted from blood, obtained in a trial of the OX40 agonist ivuxolimab. These receptors were taken from an adult with an advanced solid tumor such as melanoma, head and neck, liver or kidney cancer.

The chain is built from TRBV6-1 and TRBJ2-7; TRBD2 aligns across 11 bases. There are 15 residues in the CDR3. Germline-derived CDR1 and CDR2 are MNHNS and SASEGT. J lost 4 bases, V lost 3 bases, and 5 bases had no gene match. The CDR3: CASSDGTSGFYEQYF. CDR3 sequence (DNA): TGTGCCAGCAGTGACGGGACTAGCGGTTTTTACGAGCAGTACTTC.

This rearrangement joins TRBV4-1 to TRBJ2-6; D is possibly TRBD1 (5 bases). Germline loops: CDR1 MGHRA, CDR2 YSYEKL. The V and J ends lost 6 bases and 1 base respectively, with 10 bases between them. The CDR3 loop spans 15 amino acids. The CDR3 bases are TGCGCCAGCAGTCTACAGGAGTCTGGGGCCAACGTCCTGACTTTC. This translates into CASSLQESGANVLTF.

This rearrangement joins TRBV5-6 to TRBJ2-1; 12 positions match TRBD2. Germline lookup yields CDR1 SGHDT and CDR2 YYEEEE. Germline trimming cut 4 bases from V and 7 bases from J; bases unmatched to any gene: 9. The CDR3 has 16 amino acids. The CDR3, as DNA: TGTGCCAGCAGCATTCTAGCGGGAGGGCCTTTGAATGAGCAGTTCTTC. Translated: CASSILAGGPLNEQFF.

This chain links TRBV19 with TRBJ2-7; no definite D call. CDR1 and CDR2 (germline): LNHDA, SQIVND (reference sequence). CDR3 size: 14 residues. V lost 3 bases and J 0 bases, leaving 9 bases between the germline ends. The CDR3 DNA reads as TGTGCCAGTAGTATCTTTGTTAGCTCCTACGAGCAGTACTTC. Protein: CASSIFVSSYEQYF.

The chain recombines TRBV5-1 with TRBJ2-2, with TRBD1 matching over 7 bases. V dropped 4 bases and J dropped 7; count of bases not matched to a gene: 7. The CDR3 contains 14 residues. In germline, CDR1 is SGHRS, CDR2 YFSETQ. In DNA, the CDR3 is TGCGCCAGCAGCGCCGACAGGGCGGACGGGGAGCTGTTTTTT. Translation gives CASSADRADGELFF.

CDR3 sequence: CASSLIGTGISYEQYF. The CDR3 nucleotides are TGTGCCAGCAGCTTGATTGGGACAGGGATTTCCTACGAGCAGTACTTC. This chain links TRBV5-8 with TRBJ2-7; TRBD1 matches at 9 bases. The germline V gene has CDR1 SGHTS and CDR2 YDEGEE. The CDR3 loop spans 16 amino acids. J lost 1 base, V lost 1 base, and 6 bases had no gene match.

The chain recombines TRBV7-9 with TRBJ2-3, with no clear D. CDR1 SEHNR and CDR2 FQNEAQ come from the germline V gene (reference sequence). There are 15 residues in the CDR3. Trimming took off 2 bases at V and 2 bases at J, with 11 bases between the two ends. This CDR3 reads CASSLKGSITDTQYF. The CDR3 DNA reads as TGTGCCAGCAGCTTAAAGGGCAGTATCACAGATACGCAGTATTTT.

The chain links TRBV7-9 to TRBJ1-1; D ambiguous. Germline V lookup: CDR1 SEHNR, CDR2 FQNEAQ (reference sequence). The V end lost 3 bases, the J end lost 4 bases, and 9 bases lay between the germline ends. There are 13 residues in the CDR3. CDR3 DNA: TGTGCCAGCAGCTTGTTATGGGGCACTGAAGCTTTCTTT. Protein sequence: CASSLLWGTEAFF.

The J gene is TRBJ2-7, the V gene TRBV5-1; D might be TRBD2 (5 bases). CDR1 and CDR2 from the germline V gene are SGHRS and YFSETQ. Between the trimmed V and J ends, which lost 0 bases and 7 bases, there was a span of 17 bases. This CDR3 contains 15 residues. The CDR3 here is CASSLAGNSVWEQYF. CDR3 sequence (DNA): TGCGCCAGCAGCTTGGCCGGGAACTCCGTTTGGGAGCAGTACTTC.

The rearrangement links TRBV7-2 to TRBJ2-5; D is undetermined. Germline-derived CDR1 and CDR2 are SGHTA and FQGNSA. CDR3 length equals 12 residues. V was clipped by 4 bases and J by 7 bases, with 10 bases between them. The chain's CDR3 is CASSSLTGTQYF. CDR3 sequence (DNA): TGTGCCAGCAGCTCCTTGACTGGGACCCAGTACTTC.

This chain uses TRBV6-5 with TRBJ2-3, with TRBD2 matching over 12 bases. CDR3 size: 15 residues. Germline loops: CDR1 MNHEY, CDR2 SVGAGI. After removal of 5 bases from V and 8 bases from J, the junction contained 8 bases not matched to a gene. This chain's CDR3 is CASSPQTSGSGTQYF. As DNA, the CDR3 is TGTGCCAGCAGTCCCCAGACTAGCGGGAGCGGTACGCAGTATTTT.

The genes are TRBV7-2 and TRBJ2-2; TRBD1 matches 8 bases. V lost 5 bases and J lost 6; bases outside the gene matches: 11. Germline V gene lookup returns CDR1 SGHTA and CDR2 FQGNSA. The CDR3 runs to 16 residues. CDR3 bases: TGTGCCAGCAGCCCCTGGACAGGGAGTTTCGCCGGGGAGCTGTTTTTT. Encoded protein: CASSPWTGSFAGELFF.

The chain's CDR3 is CASSLKSNQPQHF. As DNA, the CDR3 is TGTGCCAGCAGCTTAAAAAGCAATCAGCCCCAGCATTTT. V is TRBV7-6 and J is TRBJ1-5; D is unclear. The V end was cut by 2 bases, the J end by 1 base, with 3 bases between. CDR1 is SGHVS, CDR2 FNYEAQ, per germline. This CDR3 comprises 13 residues.

V is TRBV2 and J is TRBJ2-5; D may be TRBD1 or TRBD2 (5 bases each). Deletions cut 8 bases from V and 13 bases from J, with 20 bases between. Germline V gives CDR1 SNHLY, CDR2 FYNNEI. The CDR3 totals 12 residues. CDR3 in amino acids: CASEELRGPPYF. The CDR3 bases are TGTGCCAGCGAGGAATTGAGGGGTCCCCCGTACTTC.

The rearrangement uses TRBV5-1 and TRBJ2-3; TRBD2 matches at 9 bases. The CDR3 consists of 15 residues. Losses at the gene ends were 6 bases for V and 4 bases for J; bases not matched to a gene: 9. Germline V gene lookup returns CDR1 SGHRS and CDR2 YFSETQ. The CDR3 reads CASNDNSGRSDTQYF. As DNA, the CDR3 is TGCGCCAGCAACGACAATAGCGGGAGATCAGATACGCAGTATTTT.

This chain uses TRBV16 with TRBJ1-2; no clear D. The CDR3 is 12 residues long. The germline V gene has CDR1 KGHSY and CDR2 FQNENV. V gave up 1 base and J gave up 2 bases, with 2 bases separating them. CDR3 DNA sequence: TGTGCCAGCAGCCAATGGAACTATGGCTACACCTTC. The encoded protein is CASSQWNYGYTF.

The V gene is TRBV4-1, the J gene TRBJ1-5; D not certain. The CDR3 has 16 amino acids. Germline V gene sequence: CDR1 MGHRA, CDR2 YSYEKL. The V gene lost 1 base and the J gene lost 2 bases, with 12 bases spanning the gap. CDR3 DNA: TGCGCCAGCAGCCAAGTTCCTGGGAGTGGCAATCAGCCCCAGCATTTT. Amino acids: CASSQVPGSGNQPQHF.

The chain joins TRBV18 to TRBJ1-1, with a possible D match to TRBD1 (5 bases). The V and J ends lost 3 bases and 1 base respectively, with 12 bases between them. Germline CDR1 reads KGHSH; CDR2 reads LQKENI. The length of the CDR3 is 15 residues. CDR3: CASSPPSRGNTEAFF. As DNA, the CDR3 is TGTGCCAGCTCACCCCCTTCTAGGGGGAACACTGAAGCTTTCTTT. Combining the CDR3 with reference TRBV18 and TRBJ1-1 gives the whole variable domain NAGVMQNPRHLVRRRGQEARLRCSPMKGHSHVYWYRQLPEEGLKFMVYLQKENIIDESGMPKERFSAEFPKEGPSILRIQQVVRGDSAAYFCASSPPSRGNTEAFFGQGTRLTVV.

V gene TRBV28 combines with J gene TRBJ1-1; TRBD1 agrees at 9 bases. Per the germline V gene, CDR1 is MDHEN and CDR2 is SYDVKM. The CDR3 contains 15 residues. Losses at the gene ends were 5 bases for V and 5 bases for J; bases not matched to a gene: 9. CDR3 in DNA: TGTGCCAGCAGTGTACAGGGGGCCTTACTGACTGAAGCTTTCTTT. Protein product: CASSVQGALLTEAFF.

J is TRBJ2-3 and V is TRBV5-4; TRBD2 matches at 8 bases. The V segment lost 2 bases and the J segment 1 base; nucleotides outside the gene matches: 9. CDR1 and CDR2 from the germline V gene are SGHNT and YYREEE (reference sequence). There are 17 residues in the CDR3. The CDR3 DNA reads TGTGCCAGCAGCTTACCCAGCGGGAGAGGGGGCACAGATACGCAGTATTTT. Translation gives CASSLPSGRGGTDTQYF.

The chain has TRBV18 and TRBJ2-1; D is uncertain. V was clipped by 3 bases and J by 1 base, with 7 bases between them. The CDR3 loop spans 14 amino acids. Germline V CDR1 and CDR2: KGHSH, LQKENI. The CDR3 region is CASSPGQSYNEQFF. Written as DNA, the CDR3 is TGTGCCAGCTCACCGGGCCAATCCTACAATGAGCAGTTCTTC.